This TCR beta chain was observed in a study of T cells in Graves' hyperthyroidism and ophthalmopathy. Study conclusions and caveats: Blood samples included most of the expanded thyroid clonotypes exceeding 0.001.

RNA transcripts gave rise to amplified TCR beta CDR3 regions. HTBI primers were used for first-round RT-PCR of the TCR CDR3. MiXCR, applied by TCRdb to the multiplex PCR reads, yields one record per CDR3 protein. This sample has 730,000 or so distinct CDR3 sequences, with approximately 18% found just once. The germline V gene encodes CDR1 MNHEY and CDR2 SMNVEV (reference sequence). Trimming shortened V by 3 bases and J by 11 bases, and 19 bases separated the two germline ends. CDR3 size: 14 residues. Among the patients, aged 18 to 65, hyperthyroidism was newly diagnosed and had lasted under 2 months. Uncontrolled infection, other autoimmune disease, pregnancy or lactation excluded patients. Drawn at first hyperthyroidism diagnosis, the blood sample preceded any ophthalmopathy symptoms. Regarding this clonotype: Its antigen is undetermined.

Sequenced input: blood. The genes are TRBV27 and TRBJ1-1; D not certain. The receptor was isolated from a woman in her forties or fifties with Graves' hyperthyroidism that later progressed to Graves' ophthalmopathy. The CDR3 DNA reads as TGTGCCAGCAGTTTTGTCGCTGGAAACATACCCGCTTTCTTT. This codes for CASSFVAGNIPAFF.